This record looks at one T cell receptor beta chain sequence and its context. Its antigen remains unknown. The junction and the germline gene differ at one end; a read error may be behind it. These data belong to a study of cytomegalovirus exposure and HLA in healthy donors. Germline assignment: CDR1 SEHNR and CDR2 FQNEAQ (reference sequence). The CDR3 runs to 15 residues. Broader study findings: Donor immune exposure was known only as CMV serostatus. The number of N-insertions in an Asian-associated ancestry cluster was reportedly below the approximately 680-donor mean in a later analysis.

13 Jbeta primers and 60 Vbeta primers were used for the PCR. Produced via immunoSEQ multiplex PCR; TCRdb's table is partial and in-frame only. The sample consists of tens of thousands of clones, roughly 87% of them appearing once. The chain links TRBV7-9 to TRBJ2-5, with 7 bases matching TRBD1. The sample consisted of PBMCs. The receptor was isolated from a middle-aged woman in good health and CMV-seropositive. Written as DNA, the CDR3 is TGTTCCAGCAGCTTCGCCCCAGGGGGACAAGAGACCCAGTACTTC. Amino acid sequence: CSSSFAPGGQETQYF.